This TCR beta chain was documented in a study of blood T cell repertoires in COVID-19. A Seattle source enrolled patients during active infection and followed them longitudinally. Looked up from germline, CDR1 is MGHRA and CDR2 is YSYEKL. This CDR3 is built from 19 residues. The ends were cut back, 3 bases at V and 10 bases at J, with 28 bases in the middle. Original processing notes: The assay estimated nucleated cells by amplifying reference gene primers. Repertoires were generated with immunoSEQ multiplex PCR, while TCRdb's copy carries only in-frame clones and drops some. Clonal size and the V and J genes are those of that table, whereas D and trimming came from the DNA. Of over 250,000 clones listed, approximately 86% were seen once; the top ten hold around 12%.

The source of this sequence is a woman in her seventies with COVID-19, enrolled during active disease. The V call is TRBV4-1, the J call TRBJ1-6; D is undetermined. The specimen sequenced was peripheral blood. The CDR3 region is CASSHLSELGEWWGSPLHF. The CDR3 DNA follows: TGCGCCAGCAGCCACCTGTCGGAGCTGGGAGAGTGGTGGGGATCACCCCTCCACTTT.